One T cell receptor (beta chain) is described in this entry. Its target is unknown. A second 7 to 11 cycle PCR used barcoded and J-beta primers. MiXCR, run by TCRdb on the 5' RACE reads, gives a single entry per CDR3 protein. Counted here are hundreds of thousands of distinct CDR3 sequences, approximately 25% occurring once; the ten biggest clones make up 9.4%. The sample comes from a study of blood T cells in healthy people across ages. Findings and limits, study-wide: TCR beta diversity was tightly associated with the proportion of naive T cells. Donor CMV status was unknown, possibly confounding expanded clonotype changes.

Germline-derived CDR1 and CDR2 are SEHNR and FQNEAQ (reference sequence). V lost 5 bases, J lost 8 bases, and 9 bases lay in between. CDR3 length equals 11 residues. This same sample was also part of a study on T cells of mothers and their children.

This TCR was sampled from a boy between 5 and 17 years old in good health. The V and J genes are TRBV7-9 and TRBJ1-1, with D perhaps TRBD1 (6 bases). The sequenced material came from blood. CDR3 in amino acids: CASSGGAEAFF. The DNA for the CDR3 is TGTGCCAGCAGCGGGGGCGCCGAAGCTTTCTTT.